The clone carrying this TCR beta chain was detected ten times or more. CDR3 length equals 13 residues. Trimming pared 5 bases from V and 6 bases from J, leaving 13 bases between. The germline V gene encodes CDR1 SGHTA and CDR2 FQGNSA. Amplification from RNA transcripts yielded the TCR beta CDR3 regions. In the first round, RT-PCR was carried out with HTBI primers, and a multiplex PCR formed the second round. One entry per CDR3 protein results from TCRdb running MiXCR on the multiplex PCR reads. In the table there are a few hundred thousand distinct CDR3 sequences, 21% of which are singletons. Participants with hyperthyroidism, aged 18 to 65, were newly diagnosed with under 2 months' duration. The starting material, 10 ml of fresh peripheral blood, provided the PBMCs. The data derive from a study of Graves' ophthalmopathy and Graves' hyperthyroidism.

This TCR came from a woman in her late teens or twenties with stable Graves' hyperthyroidism. Material: peripheral blood. The chain couples TRBV7-2 to TRBJ1-2; D may be TRBD1 (5 bases). The CDR3 sequence is CASSPGPANGYTF. The CDR3 nucleotides read TGTGCCAGCAGCCCGGGACCTGCAAATGGCTACACCTTC.